This TCR beta chain emerged from a study of cytomegalovirus exposure and HLA in healthy donors. Primers for the PCR totalled 60 Vbeta and 13 Jbeta. The repertoire was sequenced with immunoSEQ multiplex PCR; TCRdb's copy has only in-frame clones and lacks some. Seen here are about 210,000 clones, 65% to 85% observed once, and the top ten hold roughly 3.1%. Per germline, CDR1 SGHVS and CDR2 FNYEAQ. V was clipped by 2 bases and J by 5 bases; unmatched bases: 6. The CDR3 loop spans 15 amino acids. This chain links TRBV7-6 with TRBJ2-5, with 9 bases matching TRBD1. The specimen sequenced was PBMCs. The receptor comes from a man aged 25 to 40 in good health and CMV-seronegative. Here the CDR3 reads CASSLKGQGRETQYF. CDR3 bases: TGTGCCAGCAGCTTAAAGGGACAGGGACGGGAGACCCAGTACTTC.